What follows are 15 T cell receptor beta chains derived from one specimen sequenced in a study of cytotoxic CD8 clonotypes in ibrutinib-treated CLL. This table comes from immunoSEQ multiplex PCR, and its TCRdb copy is limited to in-frame clones, with some not included. Among 270,000 or so clones listed, around 69% were seen once. The sample in question was PBMCs, obtained at disease progression, from a patient treated with ibrutinib. The receptors were sampled from a human donor with chronic lymphocytic leukemia.

This sequence joins TRBV6-5 and TRBJ1-2; unclear D gene. V was trimmed by 5 bases and J by 2 bases, leaving 15 bases between them. The CDR3 is 15 amino acids. Germline V gene data show CDR1 as MNHEY and CDR2 as SVGAGI. In nucleotides, the CDR3 is TGTGCCAGCAGTCCCGGGGTAGGGTACAACTATGGCTACACCTTC. This sequence encodes CASSPGVGYNYGYTF.

This sequence joins TRBV20-1 and TRBJ2-1, with D hard to call. The CDR3 extends over 10 amino acids. The ends were cut back, 0 bases at V and 8 bases at J, with 2 bases in the middle. CDR1 and CDR2 (germline): DFQATT, SNEGSKA (reference sequence). The CDR3 loop is CSARDYEQFF. As DNA, the CDR3 is TGCAGTGCTAGAGATTATGAGCAGTTCTTC.

The CDR3 protein is CASSIVQILNQPQHF. CDR3 DNA: TGTGCCAGTAGTATAGTACAGATTTTAAATCAGCCCCAGCATTTT. The V call is TRBV19, the J call TRBJ1-5; D not certain. The CDR3 consists of 15 residues. Trimming took 1 base from V and 4 from J, leaving 11 bases between them. Germline V gene sequence: CDR1 LNHDA, CDR2 SQIVND (reference sequence).

The V and J genes are TRBV5-8 and TRBJ2-5; TRBD2 aligns across 9 bases. CDR1 is SGHTS, CDR2 YDEGEE, per germline. Trimming removed 0 bases from V and 2 bases from J; junction bases left unmatched: 2. CDR3 length equals 15 residues. This CDR3 reads CASSLGLAGQETQYF. DNA of the CDR3: TGTGCCAGCAGCTTGGGGCTAGCGGGACAAGAGACCCAGTACTTC.

In this sample, this clone turned up a few times. This rearrangement joins TRBV18 to TRBJ2-3; D remains unclear. V was cut by 3 bases and J by 4 bases, with 5 bases left in between. There are 12 residues in the CDR3. The germline gives CDR1 KGHSH, CDR2 LQKENI. The CDR3 protein is CASSPGPDTQYF. CDR3 DNA: TGTGCCAGCTCACCCGGGCCAGATACGCAGTATTTT.

The rearrangement links TRBV2 to TRBJ2-7; D may be TRBD1 or TRBD2 (5 bases each). The CDR3 covers 14 residues. V was shortened by 1 base and J by 2 bases, with 9 bases between the two germline ends. Germline-derived CDR1 and CDR2 are SNHLY and FYNNEI. CDR3 loop: CASSEVQGAYEQYF. The CDR3 coding sequence is TGTGCCAGCAGTGAAGTTCAGGGAGCCTACGAGCAGTACTTC.

The genes are TRBV29-1 and TRBJ2-7, with D perhaps TRBD1 or TRBD2 (6 bases each). The CDR3 sequence is 15 residues long. The V gene lost 1 base and the J gene lost 0 bases, with 13 bases spanning the gap. CDR1 and CDR2 from the germline V gene are SQVTM and ANQGSEA. CDR3 residues: CSVEGRGTSSYEQYF. CDR3 DNA sequence: TGCAGCGTTGAAGGGAGGGGGACAAGCTCCTACGAGCAGTACTTC.

The V and J genes are TRBV4-1 and TRBJ2-2; maybe TRBD2 (6 bases). With 0 bases removed from V and 1 base from J, the gap between germline ends came to 15 bases. From germline, CDR1 is MGHRA and CDR2 YSYEKL. This CDR3 region has 18 residues. The CDR3 reads CASSQEVERRVNTGELFF. The DNA for the CDR3 is TGCGCCAGCAGCCAAGAAGTAGAGCGGAGGGTGAACACCGGGGAGCTGTTTTTT.

The chain uses TRBV27 and TRBJ2-3; 7 bases align to TRBD2. Germline loops: CDR1 MNHEY, CDR2 SMNVEV (reference sequence). V shed 0 bases, J shed 2 bases, and the junction held 2 bases outside the gene matches. This CDR3 has 15 amino acids. CDR3 DNA: TGTGCCAGCAGTTTATCTGGGACTAACACAGATACGCAGTATTTT. It encodes CASSLSGTNTDTQYF.

This clone is a singleton in its sample. The chain's CDR3 is CASSIFDRQGEQYF. CDR3 nucleotide sequence: TGTGCCAGTAGTATTTTCGACAGGCAAGGCGAGCAGTACTTC. V is TRBV19 and J is TRBJ2-7; D perhaps matches TRBD1 (6 bases). This CDR3 has 14 amino acids. Deletions cut 3 bases from V and 6 bases from J, with 15 bases between. Looked up from germline, CDR1 is LNHDA and CDR2 is SQIVND (reference sequence).

This chain uses TRBV7-2 with TRBJ2-5; D perhaps matches TRBD2 (5 bases). The CDR3 covers 17 residues. Between the trimmed V and J ends, which lost 5 bases and 0 bases, there was a span of 19 bases. Germline V lookup: CDR1 SGHTA, CDR2 FQGNSA. The CDR3 region is CASSPRGLDRYQETQYF. As DNA, the CDR3 is TGTGCCAGCAGCCCACGAGGACTGGATCGGTACCAAGAGACCCAGTACTTC.

J is TRBJ1-2 and V is TRBV10-3; D call uncertain. The CDR3 sequence is 14 residues long. Germline V CDR1 and CDR2: ENHRY, SYGVKD. V shed 2 bases and J shed 0 bases, with 7 bases lying between them. Here the CDR3 DNA reads TGTGCCATCAGTGAGCCAGGTACTAACTATGGCTACACCTTC. This sequence encodes CAISEPGTNYGYTF.

This clone was found a few times. This chain links TRBV5-1 with TRBJ1-4; D unclear. Germline V gene sequence: CDR1 SGHRS, CDR2 YFSETQ. The CDR3 totals 14 residues. V was trimmed by 0 bases and J by 3 bases, leaving 6 bases between them. Written as DNA, the CDR3 is TGCGCCAGCAGCTTGGTGGACCCTAATGAAAAACTGTTTTTT. This codes for CASSLVDPNEKLFF.

The chain uses TRBV7-2 and TRBJ2-2; D unresolved. V was clipped by 2 bases and J by 6 bases, with 13 bases between them. The CDR3 covers 15 residues. The germline CDR1 and CDR2 sequences are SGHTA and FQGNSA. The CDR3 loop reads CASSLFSPMSGELFF. CDR3 nucleotides: TGTGCCAGCAGCTTATTTTCTCCCATGTCCGGGGAGCTGTTTTTT.

CDR3: CASSLVAGLNEQFF. The CDR3 DNA follows: TGTGCCAGCAGCTTAGTGGCCGGACTCAATGAGCAGTTCTTC. The genes are TRBV7-6 and TRBJ2-1; D perhaps matches TRBD2 (5 bases). Trimming shortened V by 1 base and J by 6 bases, and 10 bases separated the two germline ends. The CDR3 contains 14 residues. Germline CDR1 reads SGHVS; CDR2 reads FNYEAQ.